The subject of this entry is one TCR beta chain. Its antigen is unknown. The method was immunoSEQ multiplex PCR; TCRdb's version includes in-frame clones alone and lacks a portion of them. The data contain approximately 70,000 clones, roughly 85% of them singletons. This entry is derived from a study of OX40 agonist ivuxolimab in advanced cancers. Trimming cost V 10 bases and J 0 bases, with 10 bases left between them. The CDR3 contains 14 residues. In germline, CDR1 is LNHDA, CDR2 SQIVND (reference sequence). Overall study results and limits: Expanded clones belonging to CD8+ T cells outnumbered, on average, those of CD4+. Clonal expansion by week 6 occurred in CD4+ and CD8+ blood T cells (at 0.1 to 3.0 mg/kg).

The sample consisted of CD4+ or CD8+ T cells sorted from blood, taken in a trial of the OX40 agonist ivuxolimab. The chain links TRBV19 to TRBJ2-6; D is unclear. This TCR was sampled from an adult with an advanced solid tumor such as melanoma, head and neck, liver or kidney cancer. The CDR3 region is CATSQVSGANVLTF. DNA of the CDR3: TGTGCCACTTCCCAGGTCTCTGGGGCCAACGTCCTGACTTTC. Full variable domain (remainder filled in from reference TRBV19 and TRBJ2-6): DGGITQSPKYLFRKEGQNVTLSCEQNLNHDAMYWYRQDPGQGLRLIYYSQIVNDFQKGDIAEGYSVSREKKESFPLTVTSAQKNPTAFYLCATSQVSGANVLTFGAGSRLTVL.